These 13 T cell receptor beta chains share one sample of origin, sequenced in a study of blood T cells in healthy people across ages (dated by TCRdb to the mid-2010s). Library preparation employed 5' RACE. The sequencer was an Illumina HiSeq 2500. A second roughly 6 to 11 cycle PCR used a sample-barcoded 5' primer and a J-beta primer mix. TCRdb passed the public sequencing reads through fastp at Q25 and MiXCR, retaining productive beta sequences. Under each unique CDR3 protein, matching rows form one entry showing the most common genes and DNA. The sample data list some 800,000 distinct CDR3 sequences, and approximately 25% of these were observed just once. Together, the top ten hold 3% to 4% of the sample. This sample also belongs to another study, concerning T cells of mothers and their children.

Sample: blood. The receptors were sampled from a boy aged 5-17 years in good health.

This clonotype was seen a few times. The V gene is TRBV29-1, the J gene TRBJ2-5; no clear D gene. The CDR3 runs 14 residues. Per germline, CDR1 SQVTM and CDR2 ANQGSEA. The V end was cut by 1 base, the J end by 5 bases, with 14 bases between. The CDR3 loop is CSVEGRRAGETQYF. The CDR3 DNA follows: TGCAGCGTTGAAGGCAGACGGGCCGGGGAGACCCAGTACTTC.

This chain uses TRBV28 with TRBJ2-7; either TRBD1 or TRBD2 may fit D (5 bases each). CDR1 and CDR2 from the germline V gene are MDHEN and SYDVKM. V lost 0 bases and J lost 6, with 9 bases in between. The CDR3 length is 13 residues. In nucleotides, the CDR3 is TGTGCCAGCAGTTTATGGGGGGTTGGCGAGCAGTACTTC. This sequence encodes CASSLWGVGEQYF.

The rearrangement uses TRBV29-1 and TRBJ1-2, with D unresolved. Germline CDR1 SQVTM, CDR2 ANQGSEA. The CDR3 has 13 amino acids. Trimming stripped 5 bases from V and 5 bases from J, with 15 bases between. The CDR3 coding sequence is TGCAGCGTTAAAAAAGGGAGGGATTATGGCTACACCTTC. Translated: CSVKKGRDYGYTF. Full variable domain (remainder filled in from reference TRBV29-1 and TRBJ1-2): SAVISQKPSRDICQRGTSLTIQCQVDSQVTMMFWYRQQPGQSLTLIATANQGSEATYESGFVIDKFPISRPNLTFSTLTVSNMSPEDSSIYLCSVKKGRDYGYTFGSGTRLTVV.

In its sample, this clonotype was seen a few times. The rearrangement joins TRBV20-1 to TRBJ2-2; 9 bases are a match to TRBD2. Germline-derived CDR1 and CDR2 are DFQATT and SNEGSKA (reference sequence). V dropped 3 bases and J dropped 7; count of bases not matched to a gene: 6. The CDR3 is made up of 14 amino acids. The chain's CDR3 is CSARAGLAVGELFF. The CDR3 coding sequence is TGCAGTGCTAGGGCGGGACTAGCCGTCGGGGAGCTGTTTTTT.

The J gene is TRBJ2-2, the V gene TRBV4-3, with D possibly matching TRBD2 (6 bases). With 3 bases removed from V and 4 bases from J, the gap between germline ends came to 12 bases. Germline V lookup: CDR1 LGHNA, CDR2 YSLEER. This CDR3 comprises 15 residues. In DNA, the CDR3 is TGCGCCAGCAGCCATCGGGGGTGGGCCACCGGGGAGCTGTTTTTT. Protein: CASSHRGWATGELFF.

There are a few counts of this clonotype. The rearrangement uses TRBV29-1 and TRBJ2-1; maybe TRBD2 (6 bases). The J call may not be correct, given that the DNA end is closer to TRBJ2-7. Germline V CDR1 and CDR2: SQVTM, ANQGSEA. CDR3 length: 19 residues. The CDR3 coding sequence is TGCAGCGTTGAAGAGCGGTCAGCCGCAACCTCAGGGACTTTCTACGAGCAGTACTTC. Translated, it gives CSVEERSAATSGTFYEQYF.

This clonotype was counted only a few times. V is TRBV11-2 and J is TRBJ2-5; maybe TRBD1 (5 bases). The CDR3 has 14 residues. With 4 bases removed from V and 4 bases from J, the gap between germline ends came to 13 bases. CDR1 is SGHAT and CDR2 is FQNNGV in the germline V gene. CDR3 protein: CASSSTTGRETQYF. Written as DNA, the CDR3 is TGTGCCAGCAGCTCCACCACAGGTCGAGAGACCCAGTACTTC.

This clonotype has more than one count but fewer than ten. This chain joins TRBV5-1 and TRBJ1-1; D is perhaps TRBD1 (5 bases). Germline lookup yields CDR1 SGHRS and CDR2 YFSETQ. Deletions cut 0 bases from V and 4 bases from J, with 10 bases between. The CDR3 has 14 residues. CDR3 sequence (DNA): TGCGCCAGCAGCTTGGAAAGGCAGGGCACTGAAGCTTTCTTT. Amino acid sequence: CASSLERQGTEAFF.

V and J are TRBV29-1 and TRBJ2-3; TRBD2 matches 10 bases. This CDR3 is 15 amino acids long. The germline gives CDR1 SQVTM, CDR2 ANQGSEA. V lost 6 bases, J lost 4 bases, and 10 bases stayed unmatched. CDR3 DNA sequence: TGCAGCGTAAGGGGGCTAGCGGGAGTAGCAGATACGCAGTATTTT. As protein: CSVRGLAGVADTQYF.

This clonotype was seen only a few times. The chain recombines TRBV28 with TRBJ2-4; D could derive from TRBD1 or TRBD2 (5 bases each). This CDR3 spans 12 amino acids. The germline V and J ends were trimmed by 5 bases and 6 bases, with 8 bases remaining between them. The V gene's germline CDR1 is MDHEN and CDR2 SYDVKM. The CDR3 nucleotides are TGTGCCAGCAGTGGGGACCTAAACATTCAGTACTTC. Residues: CASSGDLNIQYF. Full variable domain (missing parts from reference TRBV28 and TRBJ2-4): DVKVTQSSRYLVKRTGEKVFLECVQDMDHENMFWYRQDPGLGLRLIYFSYDVKMKEKGDIPEGYSVSREKKERFSLILESASTNQTSMYLCASSGDLNIQYFGAGTRLSVL.

The rearrangement joins TRBV29-1 to TRBJ2-5; tentatively, D is TRBD1 (7 bases). Trimming pared 4 bases from V and 1 base from J, leaving 16 bases between. CDR3 length equals 15 residues. Germline V gives CDR1 SQVTM, CDR2 ANQGSEA. CDR3 region: CSVAWRGRGQETQYF. The CDR3 bases are TGCAGCGTTGCGTGGAGGGGGCGCGGCCAAGAGACCCAGTACTTC. The whole variable domain, remainder taken from reference TRBV29-1 and TRBJ2-5, is SAVISQKPSRDICQRGTSLTIQCQVDSQVTMMFWYRQQPGQSLTLIATANQGSEATYESGFVIDKFPISRPNLTFSTLTVSNMSPEDSSIYLCSVAWRGRGQETQYFGPGTRLLVL.

This clonotype was detected only once. The gene calls are TRBV20-1 and TRBJ2-4; 7 bases match TRBD2. This CDR3 region has 14 residues. V lost 6 bases and J lost 0; bases outside the gene matches: 5. Germline V gene sequence: CDR1 DFQATT, CDR2 SNEGSKA (reference sequence). The CDR3 DNA is TGCAGTGCCAGGAGGGAGGGAGCCAAAAACATTCAGTACTTC. This codes for CSARREGAKNIQYF.

The chain combines TRBV4-2 with TRBJ2-1, with 10 bases that match TRBD2. This CDR3 has 15 residues. Trimming took 4 bases from V and 9 from J; bases not matched to a gene: 9. From germline, CDR1 is LGHNA and CDR2 YNFKEQ. The CDR3 nucleotides are TGTGCCAGCAGCCCGGGGCTAGCGGGAGCCTTTGAGCAGTTCTTC. Amino acid sequence: CASSPGLAGAFEQFF.